Shown below are 3 T cell receptor beta chains from a single sample sequenced in a study of T-cell reconstitution after alpha-beta-depleted transplantation in children. This sample's TCRbeta library carried unique molecular identifier barcodes. TCRdb analysed the PCR reads with MiXCR anew, one entry per CDR3 protein. Among around 600,000 distinct CDR3 sequences listed, approximately 10% were seen once. Specimen: PBMCs from the stem cell graft donor, collected from the stem cell graft. The receptors come from a human donor who donated a stem cell graft to a child with acute myeloid leukemia.

This clonotype was counted many times. The rearrangement uses TRBV28 and TRBJ2-1; D gene uncertain. V was pared by 4 bases and J by 9 bases, with 13 bases between. The CDR3 has 13 amino acids. Germline V CDR1 and CDR2: MDHEN, SYDVKM. CDR3 region: CASSSLDTGEQFF. The CDR3 nucleotides are TGTGCCAGCAGTTCCTTAGACACCGGTGAGCAGTTCTTC.

This clonotype was found a few times. CDR3 protein: CATSNQGLLTGELFF. The CDR3 coding sequence is TGTGCCACCAGCAACCAGGGACTGCTCACCGGGGAGCTGTTTTTT. The rearrangement links TRBV15 to TRBJ2-2; D possibly corresponds to TRBD2 (6 bases). CDR1 and CDR2 from the germline V gene are LNHNV and YYDKDF (reference sequence). The CDR3 extends over 15 amino acids. Trimming removed 4 bases from V and 4 bases from J, with 13 bases in between.

This clonotype was observed a handful of times. The rearrangement links TRBV7-2 to TRBJ2-7, with 9 nucleotides matching TRBD2. Germline loops: CDR1 SGHTA, CDR2 FQGNSA. The junction had 12 bases not matched to a gene; V was cut back by 5 bases and J by 4 bases. This CDR3 has 16 residues. The CDR3 reads CASSPDASGTPYEQYF. As DNA, the CDR3 is TGTGCCAGCAGCCCCGATGCTAGCGGGACCCCTTACGAGCAGTACTTC.